The subject of this entry is one T cell receptor (beta chain). Its antigen is unidentified. The sample is drawn from a study of Ad26.COV2.S vaccination and SARS-CoV-2 variants. Study at large: The vaccine Ad26.COV2.S was put into the muscle once, or twice with 56 days between. General study points: The study found similar non-spike TCR breadth in vaccine and placebo recipients. Marked by substantial breadth, spike-specific CD8+ and CD4+ T cell responses were reportedly seen after vaccination.

The CDR3 has 17 residues. The junction had 13 bases not matched to a gene; V was cut back by 5 bases and J by 3 bases. Germline V gives CDR1 SGHTA, CDR2 FQGTGA. Clones were read by immunoSEQ multiplex PCR, and TCRdb kept only the in-frame ones, dropping some. Here the sample spans around 400,000 clones, more than 80% being singletons. Described treatment: about 20 received Ad26.COV2.S at low or high dose, single or two shots; five or six received placebo; per-sample allocation not given. It was on day 63 after the first vaccine or placebo injection that samples were taken. Sequenced here: peripheral blood, sampled in a trial of Ad26.COV2.S vaccine versus placebo. The chain has TRBV7-3 and TRBJ1-1; 9 nucleotides line up with TRBD1. The sequence was obtained from a person aged 18-65 years who received the Ad26.COV2.S COVID-19 vaccine or a placebo. The CDR3 DNA reads TGTGCCAGCAGCCTCGGACAGGGGCTAGCTTTATACACTGAAGCTTTCTTT. This gives the protein CASSLGQGLALYTEAFF.